Listed below are T cell receptor beta chains from one sample, sequenced in a study of human thymus T cells. This table comes from immunoSEQ multiplex PCR, and its TCRdb copy is limited to in-frame clones, with some not included. The sample has fewer than 55,000 clones, approximately 95% seen once. Sequenced: blood. The source is a boy under two years old with a congenital heart defect but otherwise immunologically healthy. The CDR3 runs from the conserved cysteine through the conserved F or W. A D gene is named only where the DNA matches it firmly. Expanded clones are given a class, and other clones once, few, many or no size at all.

d_gene	abundance	v_gene	j_gene	CDR3nt	CDR3aa
.	.	TRBV7-2	TRBJ2-7	TGTGCCAGCAGCTTAGTGGCACCCGGCCCCTACGAGCAGTACTTC	CASSLVAPGPYEQYF
TRBD1	.	TRBV7-9	TRBJ2-7	TGTGCCAGCAGCCGACAGGGCGTCCCCTACGAGCAGTACTTC	CASSRQGVPYEQYF
TRBD2	.	TRBV7-7	TRBJ2-1	TGTGCTAGCAGCCTAGCGGGGGGGCTCGATGAGCAGTTCTTC	CASSLAGGLDEQFF
.	.	TRBV19	TRBJ1-5	TGTGCCAGTAGTTACACCCTCAATCAGCCCCAGCATTTT	CASSYTLNQPQHF
.	.	TRBV19	TRBJ2-7	TGTGCCAGTAGTTTTGGGACAGAGCAGTACTTC	CASSFGTEQYF
.	.	TRBV11-2	TRBJ2-1	TGTGCCAGCAGCTTAGTCAATGAGCAGTTCTTC	CASSLVNEQFF
.	.	TRBV5-6	TRBJ2-3	TGTGCCAGCAGCTTGGGCAGGGCTAGCACAGATACGCAGTATTTT	CASSLGRASTDTQYF
.	.	TRBV6-5	TRBJ2-3	TGTGCCAGCAGTTACTGGGGCGGGGGCACAGATACGCAGTATTTT	CASSYWGGGTDTQYF
TRBD2	.	TRBV5-1	TRBJ2-5	TGCGCCAGCAGCTTGGTCGGGAGGGTAGAGACCCAGTACTTC	CASSLVGRVETQYF
TRBD2	.	TRBV4-2	TRBJ2-1	TGTGCCAGCAGCCAAGCAGGGCTAGCGGGGGGTGCGTCCTACAATGAGCAGTTCTTC	CASSQAGLAGGASYNEQFF
TRBD2	.	TRBV28	TRBJ2-5	TGTGCCAGCAGCCGGGGCGGGGGACGGCAAGAGACCCAGTACTTC	CASSRGGGRQETQYF
.	.	TRBV6-1	TRBJ2-3	TGTGCCAGCAGTGAATCCGGGGGGCTTACGCAGTATTTT	CASSESGGLTQYF
TRBD1	.	TRBV4-1	TRBJ1-3	TGCGCCAGCAGCCCGAGGGGACAGGGAAACACCATATATTTT	CASSPRGQGNTIYF
.	.	TRBV10-3	TRBJ2-3	TGTGCCATCAGTGAGCGGGATACGCAGTATTTT	CAISERDTQYF
.	once	TRBV7-9	TRBJ2-7	TGTGCCAGCAGCTTAGTCTCCCTCGGACAGCGCTCCTACGAGCAGTACTTC	CASSLVSLGQRSYEQYF
.	.	TRBV7-8	TRBJ1-3	TGTGCCAGCAGCTCAGGACGGACTGGAAACACCATATATTTT	CASSSGRTGNTIYF
.	.	TRBV11-2	TRBJ1-1	TGTGCCAGCAGCTCTAGGGCAGGGGCGGGGAATGAAGCTTTCTTT	CASSSRAGAGNEAFF
.	.	TRBV7-2	TRBJ2-3	TGTGCCAGCAGCCAGGGAGCGGAAGATACGCAGTATTTT	CASSQGAEDTQYF
.	.	TRBV28	TRBJ1-2	TGTGCCAGCAGATCGGACCCTAACTATGGCTACACCTTC	CASRSDPNYGYTF
.	.	TRBV9	TRBJ2-5	TGTGCCAGCAGCGCGTACCTAGGACCCCAGGAGACCCAGTACTTC	CASSAYLGPQETQYF
.	.	TRBV19	TRBJ2-1	TGTGCCAGTAGTATGACACCTACCTCCGAGCAGTTCTTC	CASSMTPTSEQFF
.	.	TRBV28	TRBJ1-1	TGTGCCAGCATCATGAGGCGGCGGAGCGAAGCTTTCTTT	CASIMRRRSEAFF
.	.	TRBV6-5	TRBJ1-1	TGTGCCAGCAGTCGTAGACAGACACTGAACACTGAAGCTTTCTTT	CASSRRQTLNTEAFF
TRBD1	once	TRBV7-2	TRBJ1-3	TGTGCCAGCAGCTTTACAGGGGGCGCGGGAGGAAACACCATATATTTT	CASSFTGGAGGNTIYF
.	.	TRBV4-1	TRBJ1-4	TGCGCCAGCAGCCGAGGAGGGGGGGGCGGAGAAAAACTGTTTTTT	CASSRGGGGGEKLFF
.	.	TRBV27	TRBJ1-2	TGTGCCAGCAGTTTCATCCCTCAGGGTTATGGCTACACCTTC	CASSFIPQGYGYTF
.	.	TRBV7-2	TRBJ1-2	TGTGCCAGCAGCTTAGCAGGGGGCTATGGCTACACCTTC	CASSLAGGYGYTF
.	.	TRBV7-2	TRBJ2-5	TGTGCCAGCAGCTTCTGGTCTGTGGGGGCTTGGGAGACCCAGTACTTC	CASSFWSVGAWETQYF
.	.	TRBV6-4	TRBJ1-2	TGTGCCAGCAGTGACGGATACTATGGCTACACCTTC	CASSDGYYGYTF
.	.	TRBV30	TRBJ1-1	TGTGCCTGGAGTGCCGGGCTGGAAGCTTTCTTT	CAWSAGLEAFF
.	.	TRBV5-1	TRBJ2-7	TGCGCCAGCAGCTTGGGGGCCTACGAGCAGTACTTC	CASSLGAYEQYF
.	once	TRBV6-5	TRBJ1-3	TGTGCCAGCAGGGAGTGGGGGGCTGATGGAAACACCATATATTTT	CASREWGADGNTIYF
.	once	TRBV6-6	TRBJ1-1	TGTGCCAGCAGTACAGGGTTAGACACTGAAGCTTTCTTT	CASSTGLDTEAFF
.	.	TRBV7-2	TRBJ2-4	TGTGCCAGCAGGGAAGGGAGCGGGCGGGGTAACATTCAGTACTTC	CASREGSGRGNIQYF
.	.	TRBV28	TRBJ2-7	TGTGCCAGCAGTACCCTCTACGAGCAGTACTTC	CASSTLYEQYF
.	once	TRBV28	TRBJ2-1	TGTGCCAGCGGAAAGTGGGGCGGGGGCCCTAGCTCCTACAATGAGCAGTTCTTC	CASGKWGGGPSSYNEQFF
.	.	TRBV5-1	TRBJ2-2	TGCGCCAGCAGCCCTGGAAGGCCCCCGGGACTTATGAACACCGGGGAGCTGTTTTTT	CASSPGRPPGLMNTGELFF
.	once	TRBV9	TRBJ2-7	TGTGCCAGCAGCGTAACGCGAACTAGCCTACTCTACGAGCAGTACTTC	CASSVTRTSLLYEQYF
.	.	TRBV15	TRBJ2-1	TGTGCCACCAGCACACACAGTAGCCCTTACAATGAGCAGTTCTTC	CATSTHSSPYNEQFF
TRBD2	.	TRBV7-8	TRBJ2-4	TGTGCCAGCAGCTTAGCGCCACTAGCGGGGCTAGCCAAAAACATTCAGTACTTC	CASSLAPLAGLAKNIQYF
TRBD1	.	TRBV27	TRBJ2-6	TGTGCCAGCAGTCCTACCCAGGGGGCTGGGGCCAACGTCCTGACTTTC	CASSPTQGAGANVLTF
.	once	TRBV6-1	TRBJ2-7	TGTGCCAGCAGTGAAGGGTACGAGCAGTACTTC	CASSEGYEQYF
TRBD1	.	TRBV7-3	TRBJ2-3	TGTGCCAGCAGCCCACAGGGGGGTACGCAGTATTTT	CASSPQGGTQYF
TRBD2	.	TRBV7-9	TRBJ2-3	TGTGCCAGCAGCCAGAGCGGGGGGGCCGGTTATACGCAGTATTTT	CASSQSGGAGYTQYF
TRBD1	once	TRBV28	TRBJ1-2	TGTGCCAGCAGTTTGGACAGGGAAAATGATGGCTACACCTTC	CASSLDRENDGYTF
.	.	TRBV6-6	TRBJ1-2	TGTGCCAGCAGTTACATGGCCGGGCCGACCTCCGGCTACACCTTC	CASSYMAGPTSGYTF
.	.	TRBV5-8	TRBJ2-7	TGTGCCAGCAGCTTGAGCTCCTACGAGCAGTACTTC	CASSLSSYEQYF
.	once	TRBV4-1	TRBJ1-5	TGCGCCAGCAGCCAAGGGGAGGGACACCATGGCCAGCCCCAGCATTTT	CASSQGEGHHGQPQHF
.	once	TRBV11-2	TRBJ2-7	TGTGCCAGCAGCCCCCCGGGAAGTAGGTCTTCCCTCGAGCAGTACTTC	CASSPPGSRSSLEQYF
.	.	TRBV19	TRBJ1-1	TGTGCCAGTTCGAGGGGAAACACTGAAGCTTTCTTT	CASSRGNTEAFF
.	.	TRBV28	TRBJ2-3	TGTGCCAGCAGTTTGGTGGATACGCAGTATTTT	CASSLVDTQYF
TRBD2	once	TRBV5-1	TRBJ2-3	TGCGCCAGCAGCTTAGCGGGGGTGAGCACAGATACGCAGTATTTT	CASSLAGVSTDTQYF
.	.	TRBV7-6	TRBJ2-7	TGTGCCAGCAGCCGACTAGGGTACGAGCAGTACTTC	CASSRLGYEQYF
TRBD2	.	TRBV7-9	TRBJ2-7	TGTGCCAGCAGCTCCTGGACTAGCGGTTACGAGCAGTACTTC	CASSSWTSGYEQYF
.	.	TRBV7-8	TRBJ2-7	TGTGCCAGCAGCTTAGCCGGGGGCTCCTACGAGCAGTACTTC	CASSLAGGSYEQYF
.	.	TRBV30	TRBJ1-6	TGTGCCTGGAGTGTTACACCATATAATTCACCCCTCCACTTT	CAWSVTPYNSPLHF
.	.	TRBV10-3	TRBJ2-1	TGTGCCATCAGTGAGGGGTTCGATTCCTACAATGAGCAGTTCTTC	CAISEGFDSYNEQFF
.	.	TRBV6-1	TRBJ2-2	TGTGCCACCCCACGGGGGGGGGAGCTGTTTTTT	CATPRGGELFF
TRBD2	.	TRBV2	TRBJ2-1	TGTGCCACCCGGGAGGGGTATGAGCAGTTCTTC	CATREGYEQFF
.	.	TRBV11-2	TRBJ2-3	TGTGCCAGCAGCCCCCGGGCTAGGTCAGGGGATACGCAGTATTTT	CASSPRARSGDTQYF